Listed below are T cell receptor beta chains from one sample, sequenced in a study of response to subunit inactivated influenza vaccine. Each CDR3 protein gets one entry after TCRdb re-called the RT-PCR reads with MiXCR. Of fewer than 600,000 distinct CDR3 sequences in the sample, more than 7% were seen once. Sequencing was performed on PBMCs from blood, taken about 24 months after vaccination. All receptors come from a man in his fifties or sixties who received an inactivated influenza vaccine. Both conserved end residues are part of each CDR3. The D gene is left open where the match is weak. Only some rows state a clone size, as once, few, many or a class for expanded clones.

DNA: TGTGCCAGCAGTTTTACTCGTAGGGTGAGCTACAATGAGCAGTTCTTC
CDR3: CASSFTRRVSYNEQFF
size: many
J: TRBJ2-1
V: TRBV12-3/TRBV12-4
D: -

DNA: TGTGCCAGCAGGAGGGGTACCGGAGAGACCCAGTACTTC
CDR3: CASRRGTGETQYF
size: -
J: TRBJ2-5
V: TRBV6-1
D: -

DNA: TGTGCCAGCTTCCCTTTGGGTCGCGGGGGGGCCTCGGCTACGCAGTATTTT
CDR3: CASFPLGRGGASATQYF
size: few
J: TRBJ2-3
V: TRBV7-2
D: TRBD2

DNA: TGCGCCAGCAGCTTGGATGAGATCTATGGCTACACCTTC
CDR3: CASSLDEIYGYTF
size: few
J: TRBJ1-2
V: TRBV5-1
D: -

DNA: TGTGCCAGCAGTCTCGGACAGGGACGAGCCAATCAGCCCCAGCATTTT
CDR3: CASSLGQGRANQPQHF
size: -
J: TRBJ1-5
V: TRBV12-3/TRBV12-4
D: TRBD1

DNA: TGTGCCAGCAGCTTGGGCACCGACCAGCTAGATACGCAGTATTTT
CDR3: CASSLGTDQLDTQYF
size: -
J: TRBJ2-3
V: TRBV5-5
D: -

DNA: TGTGCCAGCAGTACCGGGCTTTCCTACGAGCAGTACTTC
CDR3: CASSTGLSYEQYF
size: few
J: TRBJ2-7
V: TRBV12-3/TRBV12-4
D: -

DNA: TGTGCCACCATGGGACAGGGCCCTTCCCACCCTGACACCGGGGAGCTGTTTTTT
CDR3: CATMGQGPSHPDTGELFF
size: -
J: TRBJ2-2
V: TRBV24-1
D: TRBD1

DNA: TGCGCCAGCAGCCAAGAACTAGCGGAGTCCTACAATGAGCAGTTCTTC
CDR3: CASSQELAESYNEQFF
size: -
J: TRBJ2-1
V: TRBV4-3
D: TRBD2

DNA: TGTGCCACCGGGGGAACAGATACGCAGTATTTT
CDR3: CATGGTDTQYF
size: -
J: TRBJ2-3
V: TRBV6-6
D: -

DNA: TGTGCCAGCAGGAGACAGGGTTCCTACTCCTACGAGCAGTACTTC
CDR3: CASRRQGSYSYEQYF
size: many
J: TRBJ2-7
V: TRBV28
D: TRBD1

DNA: TGCAGTGCTAGAGCTCACAGGGGCACTGAAGCTTTCTTT
CDR3: CSARAHRGTEAFF
size: -
J: TRBJ1-1
V: TRBV20-1
D: TRBD1

DNA: TGTGCCAGCAGTCCGCGGACTAGCGGGGGGCTAGCCAGGACCCAGTACTTC
CDR3: CASSPRTSGGLARTQYF
size: -
J: TRBJ2-5
V: TRBV12-3/TRBV12-4
D: TRBD2

DNA: TGTGCCAGCACCGGGGGACCGTTCCAAGAGACCCAGTACTTC
CDR3: CASTGGPFQETQYF
size: many
J: TRBJ2-5
V: TRBV5-5
D: -

DNA: TGTGCCAGCAGCTTCACGGGAAACACTGAAGCTTTCTTT
CDR3: CASSFTGNTEAFF
size: many
J: TRBJ1-1
V: TRBV6-1
D: -

DNA: TGTGCCAGCAGGCTGGACGGCACAGATACGCAGTATTTT
CDR3: CASRLDGTDTQYF
size: -
J: TRBJ2-3
V: TRBV12-3/TRBV12-4
D: -

DNA: TGTGCCAGCAGTTCCTATAGCGGGGTTCTAGCCAAAAACATTCAGTACTTC
CDR3: CASSSYSGVLAKNIQYF
size: few
J: TRBJ2-4
V: TRBV12-3/TRBV12-4
D: TRBD2

DNA: TGCAGCGTTGTGCGACAGCCTAACTATGGCTACACCTTC
CDR3: CSVVRQPNYGYTF
size: many
J: TRBJ1-2
V: TRBV29-1
D: -

DNA: TGTGCCAGCAGCCCCAGACTAGCGGGAGTCGGGGAGACCCAGTACTTC
CDR3: CASSPRLAGVGETQYF
size: -
J: TRBJ2-5
V: TRBV7-3
D: TRBD2

DNA: TGTGCCAGCAGCCGACGGGACCGAACAGATACGCAGTATTTT
CDR3: CASSRRDRTDTQYF
size: -
J: TRBJ2-3
V: TRBV7-9
D: -

DNA: TGTGCCAGCAGTTACACATTGGGGGTCTACGTCTACGAGCAGTACTTC
CDR3: CASSYTLGVYVYEQYF
size: -
J: TRBJ2-7
V: TRBV6-5
D: -

DNA: TGCGCCACCTCAGGCGGGAGGGAGAACACCGGGGAGCTGTTTTTT
CDR3: CATSGGRENTGELFF
size: few
J: TRBJ2-2
V: TRBV5-1
D: TRBD2

DNA: TGTGCCAGCAGCTTAGACGGGCCTAACTATGGCTACACCTTC
CDR3: CASSLDGPNYGYTF
size: -
J: TRBJ1-2
V: TRBV7-9
D: -

DNA: TGCGCCAACCCACACCTGGGGGGGGCTGGAAACACCATATATTTT
CDR3: CANPHLGGAGNTIYF
size: many
J: TRBJ1-3
V: TRBV4-3
D: -

DNA: TGCAGTGCCAATCCCGGCGGGGGGAACAATGAGCAGTTCTTC
CDR3: CSANPGGGNNEQFF
size: -
J: TRBJ2-1
V: TRBV20-1
D: TRBD2

DNA: TGTGCCAGCAGCTTTCCCGGGACAGGGGCTTACAATGAGCAGTTCTTC
CDR3: CASSFPGTGAYNEQFF
size: -
J: TRBJ2-1
V: TRBV7-9
D: TRBD1

DNA: TGTGCCAGCAGCCCGGACGTACTCCCCTGGTCTGGGGCCAACGTCCTGACTTTC
CDR3: CASSPDVLPWSGANVLTF
size: few
J: TRBJ2-6
V: TRBV9
D: -

DNA: TGTGCCAGCAGGGGGTCGGGCCCCGGGGAGCTGTTTTTT
CDR3: CASRGSGPGELFF
size: -
J: TRBJ2-2
V: TRBV28
D: -

DNA: TGTGCCAGCTCGGACGTAAACTATGGCTACACCTTC
CDR3: CASSDVNYGYTF
size: few
J: TRBJ1-2
V: TRBV7-9
D: -

DNA: TGTGCCAGCAGCCACGACAGGGCCCACGAGCAGTACTTC
CDR3: CASSHDRAHEQYF
size: few
J: TRBJ2-7
V: TRBV25-1
D: TRBD1

DNA: TGTGCCAGCAGCTTAGATCAGGGAGCAAGCGGGCTTTACAATGAGCAGTTCTTC
CDR3: CASSLDQGASGLYNEQFF
size: -
J: TRBJ2-1
V: TRBV11-2
D: -

DNA: TGCAGCGTTGGGGATCCGGCAGATACGCAGTATTTT
CDR3: CSVGDPADTQYF
size: few
J: TRBJ2-3
V: TRBV29-1
D: -

DNA: TGCGCCAGCAGCTTGGACGTCCAAGAGACCCAGTACTTC
CDR3: CASSLDVQETQYF
size: many
J: TRBJ2-5
V: TRBV5-1
D: -

DNA: TGCAGCGTAAAGTTACATCGGGCAGATCAAGAGACCCAGTACTTC
CDR3: CSVKLHRADQETQYF
size: -
J: TRBJ2-5
V: TRBV29-1
D: -

DNA: TGCGCCAGCAGTGACGGTATTTCCTACAATGAGCAGTTCTTC
CDR3: CASSDGISYNEQFF
size: -
J: TRBJ2-1
V: TRBV5-1
D: -

DNA: TGTGCCAGCAGCCAGGGACGGAATAATTCACCCCTCCACTTT
CDR3: CASSQGRNNSPLHF
size: -
J: TRBJ1-6
V: TRBV7-2
D: -

DNA: TGTGCCATCAGTCCCGGGACAGGGTCGGGTGAAAAACTGTTTTTT
CDR3: CAISPGTGSGEKLFF
size: few
J: TRBJ1-4
V: TRBV10-3
D: TRBD1

DNA: TGTGCCAGCAGCCAACGGTTCGAGCAGTACTTC
CDR3: CASSQRFEQYF
size: few
J: TRBJ2-7
V: TRBV7-2
D: -

DNA: TGCAGTGCTAGCGGATTAGCGGGAGGGCCGTTCTACAATGAGCAGTTCTTC
CDR3: CSASGLAGGPFYNEQFF
size: few
J: TRBJ2-1
V: TRBV20-1
D: TRBD2